This T cell receptor (delta chain) was recorded in a study of Vδ1+ human thymocytes. Only a few counts were recorded for this clone. Its antigen is currently unknown. Mismatch with germline at one junction end may stem from a read error. CDR3 size: 18 residues. Germline assignment: CDR1 TSWWSYY and CDR2 QGS. Broader study findings: Despite high sort purity, approximately 20% of thymic T cell receptor delta sequences were Vdelta2. In the thymus, TRG and TRD repertoires looked highly polyclonal with Gaussian CDR3 lengths.

Extracted RNA was reverse transcribed into cDNA. Multiplex PCR used pooled V-gene forward primers and a constant-region reverse primer to amplify CDR3s. With CATT, TCRdb re-called clones from the multiplex PCR reads. The sample yields 80,000 or so delta-chain clones, 30% to 40% seen once. This receptor was identified in a boy in the first two years of life who had congenital heart surgery. Sequencing was performed on Vdelta1+ gamma-delta thymocytes from the thymus. Subset defined: FACS-sorted CD3+ TCRalphabeta- TCRVdelta1+ TCRVdelta2- thymocytes. V and J are TRDV1 and TRDJ1; 8 positions match TRDD3. For the CDR3, the DNA is TGTGCTCCTGGGGAATCTTACTGGGTGGGGGATGTCACCGATAAACTCATCTTT. Its protein product is CAPGESYWVGDVTDKLIF.